A selection of T cell receptor beta chains follows, all from one sample in a study of cytomegalovirus exposure and HLA in healthy donors. The protocol was immunoSEQ multiplex PCR, while the TCRdb copy is restricted to in-frame clones and leaves out a portion. The table includes 150,000 to 200,000 clones, approximately 77% detected once. Material for sequencing was PBMCs. These receptors were collected from a female donor in good health and CMV-seronegative. The CDR3 runs from the conserved cysteine through the conserved F or W. Fields, in order: V gene, clone size, D gene, J gene, CDR3 DNA, CDR3 protein. The D gene is left open where the match is weak. Part of the rows lack a size; the others show once, few, many or a class for expanded clones.

>TRBV19|NA|NA|TRBJ2-3
TGTGCCAGTAGATTCACCTCGGGCACAGATACGCAGTATTTT
CASRFTSGTDTQYF
>TRBV4-3|NA|NA|TRBJ1-4
TGCGCCAGCAGCCAAGGGGGGGTTTCAACTAATGAAAAACTGTTTTTT
CASSQGGVSTNEKLFF
>TRBV9|once|NA|TRBJ2-3
TGTGCCAGCAGCGTAGAGGGCAGGGGTGCAGATACGCAGTATTTT
CASSVEGRGADTQYF
>TRBV28|NA|TRBD2|TRBJ2-2
TGTGCCAGCAGGCGACCCGGGACTACTAAGTCCGGGGAGCTGTTTTTT
CASRRPGTTKSGELFF
>TRBV19|NA|NA|TRBJ1-6
TGTGCCAGTACCGACTTCTCCTATCTCCACTTT
CASTDFSYLHF
>TRBV5-1|NA|TRBD1|TRBJ2-7
TGCGCCAGCAGCAGGGACAGGAGAGGCGAGCAGTACTTC
CASSRDRRGEQYF
>TRBV7-8|NA|NA|TRBJ1-2
TGTGCCAGCAGCTTTCGGGGGATGAAGGCCGGCTACACCTTC
CASSFRGMKAGYTF
>TRBV5-5|NA|NA|TRBJ1-1
TGTGCCAGCAGCCGGGACTGGAGGGACACTGAAGCTTTCTTT
CASSRDWRDTEAFF
>TRBV9|NA|NA|TRBJ1-2
TGTGCCAGCAGAGGAGACAGAAACTATGGCTACACCTTC
CASRGDRNYGYTF
>TRBV6-5|NA|TRBD1|TRBJ1-4
TGTGCCAGCAGTTACTCGCACGGGACAGCTAATGAAAAACTGTTTTTT
CASSYSHGTANEKLFF
>TRBV5-1|NA|NA|TRBJ2-1
TGCGCCAGCAGCTTGGTAGGCGGGGGCGATGAGCAGTTCTTC
CASSLVGGGDEQFF
>TRBV28|NA|TRBD1|TRBJ2-5
TGTGCCAGCAGTTTCAAGGGGGCGCGGGAGACCCAGTACTTC
CASSFKGARETQYF
>TRBV18|NA|NA|TRBJ2-7
TGTGCCAGCTCCCCTGACTCTACGAGCTCCTACGAGCAGTACTTC
CASSPDSTSSYEQYF
>TRBV5-6|once|NA|TRBJ2-5
TGTGCCAGCAGCCCCTTGTGGGGCGACAAAGAGACCCAGTACTTC
CASSPLWGDKETQYF
>TRBV27|NA|NA|TRBJ2-2
TGTGCCAGCAGCCCCCCTGGCCCCGGGGAGCTGTTTTTT
CASSPPGPGELFF
>TRBV7-6|NA|TRBD1|TRBJ2-5
TGTGCCAGCAGCTTAGAACGGACAGGGCAAGAGACCCAGTACTTC
CASSLERTGQETQYF
>TRBV5-1|NA|TRBD1|TRBJ2-3
TGCGCCAGCAGAGCCGGGACAGGGGGCGGAGATACGCAGTATTTT
CASRAGTGGGDTQYF
>TRBV4-2|NA|NA|TRBJ1-3
TGTGCCAGCAGCCAAGAAGGAGTGGTGAGCTCTGGAAACACCATATATTTT
CASSQEGVVSSGNTIYF
>TRBV7-2|NA|NA|TRBJ2-7
TGTGCCAGCAGCTTCGGGACTTTCTACGAGCAGTACTTC
CASSFGTFYEQYF
>TRBV7-3|NA|TRBD2|TRBJ2-3
TGTGCCAGCAGCTCCGCCCGGACTAGCGCCGCAGATACGCAGTATTTT
CASSSARTSAADTQYF
>TRBV4-3|NA|TRBD1|TRBJ1-2
TGCGCCAGCAGCCAAGAGGGCAGGGGGACGGGCTACACCTTC
CASSQEGRGTGYTF
>TRBV7-2|few|TRBD2|TRBJ2-7
TGTGCCAGCAGTTCGAGCGGGGGGGTCGGCGCCGAGCAGTACTTC
CASSSSGGVGAEQYF
>TRBV6-5|NA|NA|TRBJ1-2
TGTGCCAGCAGTTACTCCCCCCACCCGAGGAGCGGCTACACCTTC
CASSYSPHPRSGYTF
>TRBV5-4|NA|TRBD1|TRBJ1-2
TGTGCCAGCAGCTTATCCTCCGGGACAGCCTATGGCTACACCTTC
CASSLSSGTAYGYTF
>TRBV7-3|NA|NA|TRBJ2-1
TGTGCCAGCAGCTCCCCCCGGACTGGCTGGGATGAGCAGTTCTTC
CASSSPRTGWDEQFF
>TRBV4-1|NA|NA|TRBJ1-5
TGCGCCAGCAGCCATGCACCAGGGAGCAATCAGCCCCAGCATTTT
CASSHAPGSNQPQHF
>TRBV2|NA|NA|TRBJ1-3
TGTGCCAGCACCCCCCCGGGACTTAAAGGAAACACCATATATTTT
CASTPPGLKGNTIYF
>TRBV4-2|NA|TRBD2|TRBJ2-7
TGTGCCAGCAGCCAAAGACTAGCGGGGGGCTATTCTCAGTACTTC
CASSQRLAGGYSQYF
>TRBV4-1|NA|NA|TRBJ2-1
TGCGCCAGCAGCCCCCGAAGAGGGAACCGTTACAATGAGCAGTTCTTC
CASSPRRGNRYNEQFF
>TRBV2|NA|TRBD2|TRBJ2-2
TGTGCCAGCAGTGGGCTAGCGGTAAACACCGGGGAGCTGTTTTTT
CASSGLAVNTGELFF
>TRBV19|few|TRBD2|TRBJ2-3
TGTGCCAGTAGTCTAGCGGGGGATAGCACAGATACGCAGTATTTT
CASSLAGDSTDTQYF
>TRBV6-1|NA|NA|TRBJ2-1
TGTGCCAGCAGTGAAGGTATCCAGGCATACAATGAGCAGTTCTTC
CASSEGIQAYNEQFF
>TRBV30|NA|NA|TRBJ1-5
TGTGCCTGGAGTGGTCAGGGCAATCAGCCCCAGCATTTT
CAWSGQGNQPQHF
>TRBV7-7|NA|NA|TRBJ2-2
TGTGCTAGCAGCTTATCGGGTCCGGGCACCGGGGAGCTGTTTTTT
CASSLSGPGTGELFF
>TRBV10-2|NA|NA|TRBJ2-7
TGCGCCAGCCGGGCTACAGGGAACGAGCAGTACTTC
CASRATGNEQYF
>TRBV9|NA|NA|TRBJ1-2
TGTGCCAGCAGCGACGGGTTCTATGGCTACACCTTC
CASSDGFYGYTF
>TRBV30|NA|NA|TRBJ1-1
TGTGCCTGGAGTTCCCAGGGGTACACTGAAGCTTTCTTT
CAWSSQGYTEAFF
>TRBV4-1|NA|NA|TRBJ2-2
TGCGCCAGCAGCCGGGAGGGGGGCACCGGGGAGCTGTTTTTT
CASSREGGTGELFF
>TRBV6-4|NA|NA|TRBJ2-2
TGTGCCAGCAGTGCGACCGAGGTCGGGGAGCTGTTTTTT
CASSATEVGELFF
>TRBV7-7|few|NA|TRBJ2-7
TGTGCTAGTGACACCGGGATCTACGAGCAGTACTTC
CASDTGIYEQYF
>TRBV30|NA|NA|TRBJ1-5
TGTGCCTGGAGTGTGCGAGGGAGCGAGCCCCAGCATTTT
CAWSVRGSEPQHF
>TRBV4-3|NA|NA|TRBJ2-1
TGCGCCAGCAGCCAACAACCAAGGGGCCGAAACTACAATGAGCAGTTCTTC
CASSQQPRGRNYNEQFF
>TRBV18|NA|NA|TRBJ2-3
TGTGCCAGCTCACCAAAGACTACCAGCACAGATACGCAGTATTTT
CASSPKTTSTDTQYF
>TRBV11-1|NA|NA|TRBJ1-6
TGTGCCAGCAGCTTAGGTCGACAGCGCCATTCACCCCTCCACTTT
CASSLGRQRHSPLHF
>TRBV15|NA|TRBD1|TRBJ1-3
TGTGCCACCAGCAGAGATAAGGGGGCCTCTGGAAACACCATATATTTT
CATSRDKGASGNTIYF
>TRBV7-9|NA|NA|TRBJ1-1
TGTGCCAGCACGGGGGGAAACACTGAAGCTTTCTTT
CASTGGNTEAFF
>TRBV29-1|once|TRBD1|TRBJ1-2
TGCAGCGTCGAGGGACAGACAGGCTATGGCTACACCTTC
CSVEGQTGYGYTF
>TRBV7-2|NA|TRBD2|TRBJ2-2
TGTGCCAGCAGCCGGGGACTAGCGGGGCCCATCGGGGAGCTGTTTTTT
CASSRGLAGPIGELFF
>TRBV5-6|NA|TRBD2|TRBJ2-2
TGTGCCAGCAACTTGGGGGGGGCGAACACCGGGGAGCTGTTTTTT
CASNLGGANTGELFF
>TRBV7-9|NA|NA|TRBJ2-7
TGTGCCAGCAGCTTAGGTTGGCAGGACGAGCAGTACTTC
CASSLGWQDEQYF
>TRBV7-9|NA|TRBD2|TRBJ2-1
TGTGCCAGCAGTACCGGGGGGGTCCCCTTTAATGAGCAGTTCTTC
CASSTGGVPFNEQFF
>TRBV2|NA|TRBD1|TRBJ1-2
TGTGCCAGCAGTACAGGACAGGGAGGGAACTATGGCTACACCTTC
CASSTGQGGNYGYTF
>TRBV5-5|NA|TRBD1|TRBJ1-1
TGTGCCAGCAACCTGATAAGTCCGGGACAGGGTTACACTGAAGCTTTCTTT
CASNLISPGQGYTEAFF
>TRBV15|NA|NA|TRBJ1-1
TGTGCCACCAGCAGAGATCGCAACCCTACCACTGAAGCTTTCTTT
CATSRDRNPTTEAFF
>TRBV4-1|NA|NA|TRBJ1-1
TGCGCCAGCAGACTCCTCGCGGGGTTGGCTGAAGCTTTCTTT
CASRLLAGLAEAFF